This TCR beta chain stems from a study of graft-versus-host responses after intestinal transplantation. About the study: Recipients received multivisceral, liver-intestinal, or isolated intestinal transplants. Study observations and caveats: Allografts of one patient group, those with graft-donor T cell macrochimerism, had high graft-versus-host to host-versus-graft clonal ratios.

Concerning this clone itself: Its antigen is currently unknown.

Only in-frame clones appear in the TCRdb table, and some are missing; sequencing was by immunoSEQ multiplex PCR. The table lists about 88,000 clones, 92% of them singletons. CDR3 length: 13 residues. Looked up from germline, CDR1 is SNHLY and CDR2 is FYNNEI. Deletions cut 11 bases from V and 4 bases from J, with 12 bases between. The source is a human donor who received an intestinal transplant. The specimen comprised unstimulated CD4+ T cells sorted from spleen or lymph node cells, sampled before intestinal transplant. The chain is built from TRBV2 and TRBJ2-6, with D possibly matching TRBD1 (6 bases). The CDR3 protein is CARTGPGANVLTF. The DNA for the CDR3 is TGTGCCCGTACAGGGCCCGGGGCCAACGTCCTGACTTTC.